The 7 T cell receptor beta chains reported below all come from one sample, sequenced in a study of technical replicates of blood from a few donors. Method: immunoSEQ multiplex PCR; TCRdb's copy keeps in-frame clones and lacks some. The sample includes 68,000 or so clones, about 97% of them seen just once. The material sequenced was T cells isolated from PBMCs. Receptors originate from a human donor in good health.

The chain is built from TRBV28 and TRBJ1-5; 9 bases are shared with TRBD1. This CDR3 contains 18 residues. With V trimmed by 5 bases and J by 0 bases, 11 bases remained unmatched. Per the germline V gene, CDR1 is MDHEN and CDR2 is SYDVKM. The CDR3 spells CASSPLTGGFYSNQPQHF. DNA for the CDR3: TGTGCCAGCAGTCCACTGACAGGGGGGTTCTATAGCAATCAGCCCCAGCATTTT.

The chain employs TRBV25-1 and TRBJ1-3, with D tentatively TRBD1 (6 bases). Trimming cost V 4 bases and J 2 bases, with 12 bases left between them. Germline values: CDR1 MGHDK, CDR2 SYGVNS. The CDR3 spans 15 residues. CDR3 loop: CASSVFQGPGNTIYF. DNA of the CDR3: TGTGCCAGCAGTGTATTCCAGGGGCCTGGAAACACCATATATTTT.

The V call is TRBV5-1, the J call TRBJ2-1; 10 positions match TRBD2. Germline lookup yields CDR1 SGHRS and CDR2 YFSETQ. The CDR3 totals 19 residues. The V and J ends lost 10 bases and 0 bases, in that order; junction bases with no gene match: 19. The CDR3 DNA reads TGCGCCCGGGGTTGTGGGGCTAGCGGGAGTTTCAGCTCCTACAATGAGCAGTTCTTC. Protein sequence: CARGCGASGSFSSYNEQFF.

The chain uses TRBV5-1 and TRBJ2-7; a possible D gene is TRBD1 (5 bases). The germline CDR1 and CDR2 sequences are SGHRS and YFSETQ. Trimming took off 5 bases at V and 2 bases at J, with 11 bases between the two ends. The CDR3 extends over 13 amino acids. Here the CDR3 DNA reads TGCGCCAGCAGGGTCGGACACCCCTACGAGCAGTACTTC. Residues: CASRVGHPYEQYF.

CDR3 protein: CASSWGGLYNEQFF. CDR3 nucleotides: TGTGCCAGCAGTTGGGGAGGACTATACAATGAGCAGTTCTTC. The chain links TRBV6-5 to TRBJ2-1; a weak D match, TRBD2 (6 bases). The CDR3 is made up of 14 amino acids. Trimming stripped 4 bases from V and 4 bases from J, with 11 bases between. Germline V lookup: CDR1 MNHEY, CDR2 SVGAGI.

Here the CDR3 reads CASSQPGLADYEQYF. For the CDR3, the DNA is TGTGCCAGCAGCCAACCGGGACTAGCGGACTACGAGCAGTACTTC. The rearrangement joins TRBV4-2 to TRBJ2-7, with 11 bases matching TRBD2. The ends lost 2 bases at V and 3 bases at J; junction bases unmatched: 3. The CDR3 has 15 residues. Germline V gene lookup returns CDR1 LGHNA and CDR2 YNFKEQ.

The chain carries TRBV4-1 and TRBJ2-2, with 9 bases aligning to TRBD2. This CDR3 is built from 16 residues. The trim removed 4 bases at V and 2 bases at J, leaving 5 bases unmatched. CDR1 and CDR2 (germline): MGHRA, YSYEKL. The CDR3 spells CASSRPSGANTGELFF. CDR3 sequence (DNA): TGCGCCAGCAGCCGACCTAGCGGGGCTAACACCGGGGAGCTGTTTTTT.